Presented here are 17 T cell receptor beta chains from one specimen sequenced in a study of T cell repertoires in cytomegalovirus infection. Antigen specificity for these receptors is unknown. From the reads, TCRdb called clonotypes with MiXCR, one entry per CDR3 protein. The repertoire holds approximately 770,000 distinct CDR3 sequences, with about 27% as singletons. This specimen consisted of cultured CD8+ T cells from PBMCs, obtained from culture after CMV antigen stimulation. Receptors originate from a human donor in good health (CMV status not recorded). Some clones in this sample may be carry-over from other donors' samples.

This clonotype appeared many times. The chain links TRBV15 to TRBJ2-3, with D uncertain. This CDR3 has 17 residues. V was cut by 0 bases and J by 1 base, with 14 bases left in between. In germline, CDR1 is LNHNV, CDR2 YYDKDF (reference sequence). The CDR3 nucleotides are TGTGCCACCAGCAGAGATGTCACAGCCTGGCGCACAGATACGCAGTATTTT. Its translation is CATSRDVTAWRTDTQYF.

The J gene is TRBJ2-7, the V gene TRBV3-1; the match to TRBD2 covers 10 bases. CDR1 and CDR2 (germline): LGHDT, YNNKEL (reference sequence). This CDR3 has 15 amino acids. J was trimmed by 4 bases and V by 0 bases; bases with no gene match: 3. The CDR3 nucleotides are TGTGCCAGCAGCCAAGAGGGACTAGCGCGATACGAGCAGTACTTC. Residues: CASSQEGLARYEQYF.

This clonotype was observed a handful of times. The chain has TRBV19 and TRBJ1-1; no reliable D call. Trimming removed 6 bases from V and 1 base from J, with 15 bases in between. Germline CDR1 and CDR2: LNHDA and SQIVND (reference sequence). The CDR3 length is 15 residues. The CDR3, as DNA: TGTGCCAGTAGCACATTGCCCGCGGGGAACACTGAAGCTTTCTTT. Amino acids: CASSTLPAGNTEAFF.

CDR3 nucleotides: TGTGCCATTCACCAGGACAGGGCCACCTACGAGCAGTACTTC. Protein product: CAIHQDRATYEQYF. The V and J genes are TRBV10-3 and TRBJ2-7, with TRBD1 matching over 8 bases. The V and J ends lost 9 bases and 2 bases, in that order; junction bases with no gene match: 9. Germline V lookup: CDR1 ENHRY, CDR2 SYGVKD. This CDR3 is 14 amino acids long.

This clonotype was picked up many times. CDR3 loop: CASSLVSEAFYNEQFF. CDR3 nucleotide sequence: TGTGCCAGCAGCTTAGTAAGCGAGGCCTTCTACAATGAGCAGTTCTTC. The chain combines TRBV7-6 with TRBJ2-1; D remains ambiguous. Germline lookup yields CDR1 SGHVS and CDR2 FNYEAQ. V gave up 1 base and J gave up 3 bases, with 13 bases separating them. This CDR3 has 16 amino acids.

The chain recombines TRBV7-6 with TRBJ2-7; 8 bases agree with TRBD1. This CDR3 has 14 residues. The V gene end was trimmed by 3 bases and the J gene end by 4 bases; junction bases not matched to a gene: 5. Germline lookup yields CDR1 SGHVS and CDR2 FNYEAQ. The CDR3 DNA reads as TGTGCCAGCAGCTTGAACAGGGGGAGTTACGAGCAGTACTTC. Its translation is CASSLNRGSYEQYF.

CDR3 DNA: TGTGCCAGCAGCCAAGATATGCACTATGGCTACACCTTC. It specifies CASSQDMHYGYTF. V gene TRBV14 combines with J gene TRBJ1-2; D gene ambiguous. The CDR3 is made up of 13 amino acids. Trimming shortened V by 0 bases and J by 3 bases, and 5 bases separated the two germline ends. The germline gives CDR1 SGHDN, CDR2 FVKESK.

The CDR3 DNA reads as TGTGCCAGCAGCTCGGCTAGCGGACTCAGGTTCTTC. Residues: CASSSASGLRFF. This chain links TRBV7-2 with TRBJ2-1; TRBD2 agrees at 7 bases. This CDR3 is built from 12 residues. After removal of 4 bases from V and 15 bases from J, the junction contained 9 bases not matched to a gene. Germline CDR1 is SGHTA and CDR2 is FQGNSA.

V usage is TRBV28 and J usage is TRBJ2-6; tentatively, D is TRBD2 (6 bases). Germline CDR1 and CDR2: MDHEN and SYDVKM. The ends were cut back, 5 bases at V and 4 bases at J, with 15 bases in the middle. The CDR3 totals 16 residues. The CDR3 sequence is CASSPPRGNGANVLTF. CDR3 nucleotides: TGTGCCAGCAGTCCGCCCCGGGGGAACGGGGCCAACGTCCTGACTTTC.

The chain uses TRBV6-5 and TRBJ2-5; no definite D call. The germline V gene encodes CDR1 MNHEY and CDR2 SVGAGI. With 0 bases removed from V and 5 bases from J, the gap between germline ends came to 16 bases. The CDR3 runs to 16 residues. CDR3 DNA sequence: TGTGCCAGCAGTTACTCGCAGTTAGCTTCCAGTGAGACCCAGTACTTC. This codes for CASSYSQLASSETQYF.

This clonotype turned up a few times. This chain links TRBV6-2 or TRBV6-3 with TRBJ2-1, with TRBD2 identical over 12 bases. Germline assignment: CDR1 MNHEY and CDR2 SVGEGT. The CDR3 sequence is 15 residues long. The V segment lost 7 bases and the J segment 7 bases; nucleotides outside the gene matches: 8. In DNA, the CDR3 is TGTGCCAGCACCCCGACTAGCGGGGGAGGGAATGAGCAGTTCTTC. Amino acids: CASTPTSGGGNEQFF.

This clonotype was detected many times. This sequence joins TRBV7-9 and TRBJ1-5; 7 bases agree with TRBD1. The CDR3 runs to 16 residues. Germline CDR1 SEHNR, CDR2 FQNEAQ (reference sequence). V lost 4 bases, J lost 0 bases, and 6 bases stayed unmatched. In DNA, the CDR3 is TGTGCCAGCAGCTCCGGACAGGCTTATAGCAATCAGCCCCAGCATTTT. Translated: CASSSGQAYSNQPQHF.

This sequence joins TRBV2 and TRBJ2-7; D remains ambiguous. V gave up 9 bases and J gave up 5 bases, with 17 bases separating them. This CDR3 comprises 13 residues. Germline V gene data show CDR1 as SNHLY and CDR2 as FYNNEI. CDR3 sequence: CASEPEVHDEQYV. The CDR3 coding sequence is TGTGCCAGTGAACCAGAGGTTCACGACGAGCAGTACGTC.

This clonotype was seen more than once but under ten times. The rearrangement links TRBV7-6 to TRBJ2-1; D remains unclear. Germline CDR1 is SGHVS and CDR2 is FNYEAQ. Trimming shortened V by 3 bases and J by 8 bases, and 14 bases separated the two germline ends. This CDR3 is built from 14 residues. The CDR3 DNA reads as TGTGCCAGCAGCTTGGTCGGACCGCGTGATGAGCAGTTCTTC. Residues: CASSLVGPRDEQFF.

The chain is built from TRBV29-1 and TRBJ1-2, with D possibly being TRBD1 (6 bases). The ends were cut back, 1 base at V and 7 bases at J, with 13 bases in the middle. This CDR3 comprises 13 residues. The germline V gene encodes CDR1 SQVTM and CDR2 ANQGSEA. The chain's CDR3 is CSVEVTGSGGYTF. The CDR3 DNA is TGCAGCGTTGAAGTAACAGGGTCGGGTGGCTACACCTTC.

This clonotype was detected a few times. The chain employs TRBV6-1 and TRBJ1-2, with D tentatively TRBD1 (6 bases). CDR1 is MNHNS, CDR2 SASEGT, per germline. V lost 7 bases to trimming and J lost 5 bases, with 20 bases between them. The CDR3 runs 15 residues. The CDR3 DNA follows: TGTGCCAGCATTACTACCACAGACAGGACTTATGGCTACACCTTC. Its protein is CASITTTDRTYGYTF.

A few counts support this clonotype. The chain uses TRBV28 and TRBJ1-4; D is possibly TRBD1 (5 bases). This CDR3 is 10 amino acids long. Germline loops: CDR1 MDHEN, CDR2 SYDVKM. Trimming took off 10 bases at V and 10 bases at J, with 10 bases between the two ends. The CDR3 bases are TGTGCCACCCGGAGGGGAAAACTGTTTTTT. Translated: CATRRGKLFF.